This TCR beta chain appears in the sequencing data of a study of radiation and T cells in renal cell carcinoma. Germline-derived CDR1 and CDR2 are PRHDT and FYEKMQ (reference sequence). The CDR3 runs to 15 residues. The J segment lost 2 bases and the V segment lost 0 bases, leaving 3 bases of the junction unmatched. Assay: immunoSEQ multiplex PCR; the TCRdb copy retains only in-frame clones and omits some. This repertoire shows some 130,000 clones, 88% found once; its top ten account for over 4.5%. As to time point: blood 2 weeks post-SBRT. Treatment described: 15 Gy SBRT to primary tumor, nephrectomy 4 weeks later.

The sample was blood, taken from a patient whose treatment included radiotherapy and nephrectomy. The chain couples TRBV13 to TRBJ1-1; 7 bases are shared with TRBD1. This TCR derives from a woman aged 70 to 79 with renal cell carcinoma. DNA of the CDR3: TGTGCCAGCAGCTTAGGGGGACAGATTAACACTGAAGCTTTCTTT. It encodes CASSLGGQINTEAFF.